The T cell receptor beta chain described here comes from a study of control samples from healthy donors and cancer patients. Per germline, CDR1 LGHNT and CDR2 FRNRAP. The V gene lost 5 bases and the J gene lost 2 bases, with 10 bases spanning the gap. CDR3 length: 14 amino acids. This clone was detected a few times. Sequencing used immunoSEQ multiplex PCR; TCRdb keeps in-frame clones, though not all of them. The table lists over 200,000 clones, about four fifths of them singletons, with 13% in the top ten. The chain couples TRBV12-5 to TRBJ1-5; D remains ambiguous. Material for sequencing was PBMCs. The TCR originated in a woman aged 60 to 75 with lung cancer. CDR3 nucleotides: TGTGCTAGTGGTACCGGTTTTGGCAATCAGCCCCAGCATTTT. Translating it yields CASGTGFGNQPQHF.